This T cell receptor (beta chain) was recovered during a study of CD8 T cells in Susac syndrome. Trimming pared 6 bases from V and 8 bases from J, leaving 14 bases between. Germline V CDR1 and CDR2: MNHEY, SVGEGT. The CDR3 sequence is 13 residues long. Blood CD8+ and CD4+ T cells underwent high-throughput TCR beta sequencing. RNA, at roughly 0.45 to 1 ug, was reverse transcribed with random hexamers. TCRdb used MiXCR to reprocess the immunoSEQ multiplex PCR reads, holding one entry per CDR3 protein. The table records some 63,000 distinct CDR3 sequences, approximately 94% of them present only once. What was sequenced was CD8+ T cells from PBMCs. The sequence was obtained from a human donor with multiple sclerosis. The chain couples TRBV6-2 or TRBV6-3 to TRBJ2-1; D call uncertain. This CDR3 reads CASRGHLADEQFF. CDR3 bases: TGTGCCAGCAGGGGCCATCTGGCCGATGAGCAGTTCTTC.